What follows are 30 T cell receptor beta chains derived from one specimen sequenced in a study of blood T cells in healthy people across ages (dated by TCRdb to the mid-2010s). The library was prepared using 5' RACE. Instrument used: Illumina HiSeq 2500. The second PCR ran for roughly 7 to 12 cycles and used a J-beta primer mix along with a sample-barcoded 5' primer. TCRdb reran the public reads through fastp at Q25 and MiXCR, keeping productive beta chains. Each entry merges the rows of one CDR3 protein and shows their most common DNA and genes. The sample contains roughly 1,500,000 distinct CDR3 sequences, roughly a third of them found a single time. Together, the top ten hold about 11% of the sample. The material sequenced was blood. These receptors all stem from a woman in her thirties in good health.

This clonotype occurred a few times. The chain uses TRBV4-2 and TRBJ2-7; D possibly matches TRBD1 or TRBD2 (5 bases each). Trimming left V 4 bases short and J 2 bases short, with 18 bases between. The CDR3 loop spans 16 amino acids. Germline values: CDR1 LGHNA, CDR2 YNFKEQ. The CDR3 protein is CASSRAGTDSTYEQYF. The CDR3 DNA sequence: TGTGCCAGCAGCCGGGCCGGGACGGATTCTACCTACGAGCAGTACTTC.

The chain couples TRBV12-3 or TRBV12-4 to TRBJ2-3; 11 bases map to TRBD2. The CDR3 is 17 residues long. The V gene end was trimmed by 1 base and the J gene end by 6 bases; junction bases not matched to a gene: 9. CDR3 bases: TGTGCCAGCAGTTTAGTTAGGCTAGCGGGGGGCGGGGATACGCAGTATTTT. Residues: CASSLVRLAGGGDTQYF.

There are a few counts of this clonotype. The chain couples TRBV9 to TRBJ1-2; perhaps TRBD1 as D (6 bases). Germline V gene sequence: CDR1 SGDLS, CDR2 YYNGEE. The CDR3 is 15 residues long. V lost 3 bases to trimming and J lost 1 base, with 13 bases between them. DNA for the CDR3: TGTGCCAGCAGCGGGTTTGGGGGGCTTAACTATGGCTACACCTTC. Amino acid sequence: CASSGFGGLNYGYTF.

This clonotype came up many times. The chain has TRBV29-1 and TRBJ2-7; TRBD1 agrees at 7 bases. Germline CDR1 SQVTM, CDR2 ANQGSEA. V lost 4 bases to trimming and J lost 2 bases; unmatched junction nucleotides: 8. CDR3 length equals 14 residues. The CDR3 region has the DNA TGCAGCGTTGTAGGGACAGCGGCCACCTACGAGCAGTACTTC. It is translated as CSVVGTAATYEQYF.

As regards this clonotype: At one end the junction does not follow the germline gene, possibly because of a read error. As DNA, the CDR3 is TGCGCCAGCATCGAAGCGGGAGTCGGCACAGATACGCAGTATTTT. It translates to CASIEAGVGTDTQYF. This chain uses TRBV2 with TRBJ2-3, with 8 positions matching TRBD2. CDR1 and CDR2 from the germline V gene are SNHLY and FYNNEI. The CDR3 length is 15 residues.

Here the CDR3 DNA reads TGTGCCAGCAGTCCGGTCCCGGGATTCTATGGCTACACCTTC. Protein sequence: CASSPVPGFYGYTF. The V and J genes are TRBV28 and TRBJ1-2; D uncertain. V shed 5 bases and J shed 4 bases, with 14 bases lying between them. This CDR3 has 14 amino acids. Germline V gene sequence: CDR1 MDHEN, CDR2 SYDVKM.

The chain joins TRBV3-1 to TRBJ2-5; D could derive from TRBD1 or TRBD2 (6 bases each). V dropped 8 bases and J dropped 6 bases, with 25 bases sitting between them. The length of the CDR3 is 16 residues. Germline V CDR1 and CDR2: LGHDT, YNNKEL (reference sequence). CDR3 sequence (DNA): TGTGCCAGCGATTGGGGGCGCGGGGTGTCCCCTAAGACCCAGTACTTC. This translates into CASDWGRGVSPKTQYF.

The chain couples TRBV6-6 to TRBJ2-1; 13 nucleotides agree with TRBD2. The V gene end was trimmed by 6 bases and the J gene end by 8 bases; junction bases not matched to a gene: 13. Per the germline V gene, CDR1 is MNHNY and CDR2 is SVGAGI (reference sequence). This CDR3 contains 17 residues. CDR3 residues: CASSGLGLAGVQDEQFF. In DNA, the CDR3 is TGTGCCAGCAGCGGTTTAGGACTAGCGGGAGTTCAGGATGAGCAGTTCTTC.

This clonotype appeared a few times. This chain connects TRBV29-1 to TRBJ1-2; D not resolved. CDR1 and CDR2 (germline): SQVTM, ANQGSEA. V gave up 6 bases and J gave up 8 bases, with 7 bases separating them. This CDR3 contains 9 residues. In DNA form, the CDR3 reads TGCAGCGTAGCGGACGGCTACACCTTC. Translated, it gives CSVADGYTF.

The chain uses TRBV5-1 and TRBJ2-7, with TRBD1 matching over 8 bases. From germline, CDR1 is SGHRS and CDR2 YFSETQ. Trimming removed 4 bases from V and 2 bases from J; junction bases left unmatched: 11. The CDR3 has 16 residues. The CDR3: CASSPQGGQETYEQYF. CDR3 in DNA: TGCGCCAGCAGCCCTCAGGGGGGACAGGAAACCTACGAGCAGTACTTC.

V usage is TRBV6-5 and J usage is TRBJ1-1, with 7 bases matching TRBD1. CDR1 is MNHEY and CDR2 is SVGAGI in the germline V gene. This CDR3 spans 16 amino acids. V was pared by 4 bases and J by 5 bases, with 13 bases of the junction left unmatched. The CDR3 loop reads CASSSDTGVKPTEAFF. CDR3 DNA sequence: TGTGCCAGCAGTTCCGATACAGGGGTAAAGCCAACTGAAGCTTTCTTT.

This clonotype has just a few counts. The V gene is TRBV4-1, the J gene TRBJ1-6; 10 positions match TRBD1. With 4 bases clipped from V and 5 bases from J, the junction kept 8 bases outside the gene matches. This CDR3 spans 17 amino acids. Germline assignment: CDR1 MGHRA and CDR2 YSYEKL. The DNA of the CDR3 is TGCGCCAGCAGCCTAACATCGGGACAGGGGAATAATTCACCCCTCCACTTT. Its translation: CASSLTSGQGNNSPLHF.

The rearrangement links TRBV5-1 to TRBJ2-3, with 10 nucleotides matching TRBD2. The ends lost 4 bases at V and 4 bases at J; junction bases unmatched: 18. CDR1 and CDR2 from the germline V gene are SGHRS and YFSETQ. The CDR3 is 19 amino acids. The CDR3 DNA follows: TGCGCCAGCAGCCGAGCGGGGGGGTTTCTAAGCCAAACACCAGATACGCAGTATTTT. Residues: CASSRAGGFLSQTPDTQYF.

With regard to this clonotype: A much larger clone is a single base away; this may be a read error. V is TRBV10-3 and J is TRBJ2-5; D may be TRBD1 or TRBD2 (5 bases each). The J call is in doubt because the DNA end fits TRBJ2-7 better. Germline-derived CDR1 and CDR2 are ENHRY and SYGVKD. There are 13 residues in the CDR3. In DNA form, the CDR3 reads TGTACCTCGGGGACGGCTAAGTCCTACGAGCAGTACTTC. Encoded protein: CTSGTAKSYEQYF.

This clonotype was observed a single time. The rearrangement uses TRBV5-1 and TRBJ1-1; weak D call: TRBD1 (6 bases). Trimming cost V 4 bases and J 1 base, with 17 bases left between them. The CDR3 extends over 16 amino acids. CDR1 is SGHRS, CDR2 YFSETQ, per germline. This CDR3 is CASSQLPGQSNTEAFF. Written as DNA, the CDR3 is TGCGCCAGCAGCCAGCTCCCGGGACAATCGAACACTGAAGCTTTCTTT.

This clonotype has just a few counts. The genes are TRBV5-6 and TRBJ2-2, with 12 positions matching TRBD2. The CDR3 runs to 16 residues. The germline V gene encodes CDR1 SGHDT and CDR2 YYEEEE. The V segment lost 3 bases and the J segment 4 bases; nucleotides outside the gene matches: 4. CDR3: CASSWTSGEITGELFF. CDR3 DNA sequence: TGTGCCAGCAGCTGGACTAGCGGGGAAATCACCGGGGAGCTGTTTTTT.

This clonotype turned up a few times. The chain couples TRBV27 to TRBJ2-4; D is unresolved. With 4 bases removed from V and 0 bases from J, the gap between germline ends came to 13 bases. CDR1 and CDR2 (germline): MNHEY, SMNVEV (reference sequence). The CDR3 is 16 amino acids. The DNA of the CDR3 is TGTGCCAGCAGTTCTGGCTTATACCTAGCCAAAAACATTCAGTACTTC. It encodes CASSSGLYLAKNIQYF.

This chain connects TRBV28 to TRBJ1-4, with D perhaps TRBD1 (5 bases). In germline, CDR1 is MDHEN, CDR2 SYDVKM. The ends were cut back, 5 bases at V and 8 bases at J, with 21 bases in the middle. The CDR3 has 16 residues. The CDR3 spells CASSKDLGPREEKLFF. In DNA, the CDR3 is TGTGCCAGCAGTAAGGATTTGGGGCCTCGGGAGGAAAAACTGTTTTTT.

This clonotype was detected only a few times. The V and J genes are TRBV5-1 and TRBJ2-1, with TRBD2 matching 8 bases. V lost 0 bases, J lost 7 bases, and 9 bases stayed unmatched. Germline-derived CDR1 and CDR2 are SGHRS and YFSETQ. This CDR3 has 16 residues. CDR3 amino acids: CASSLAQAGDGNEQFF. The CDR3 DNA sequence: TGCGCCAGCAGCTTGGCCCAAGCGGGAGATGGGAATGAGCAGTTCTTC.

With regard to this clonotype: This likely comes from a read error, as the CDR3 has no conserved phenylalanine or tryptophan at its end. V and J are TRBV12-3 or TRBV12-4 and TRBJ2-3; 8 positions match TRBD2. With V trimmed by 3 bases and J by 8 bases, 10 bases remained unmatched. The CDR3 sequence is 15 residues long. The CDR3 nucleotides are TGTGCCAGCAGTTTCGTGATAGCGGGGCAAGGTACGCAGTATTCT. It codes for CASSFVIAGQGTQYS.

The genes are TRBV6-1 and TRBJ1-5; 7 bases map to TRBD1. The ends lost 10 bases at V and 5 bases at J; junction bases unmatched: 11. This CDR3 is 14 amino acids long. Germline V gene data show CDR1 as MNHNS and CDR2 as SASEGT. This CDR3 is CATRQGFRDQPQHF. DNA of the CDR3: TGTGCCACCAGACAGGGTTTTAGGGATCAGCCCCAGCATTTT.

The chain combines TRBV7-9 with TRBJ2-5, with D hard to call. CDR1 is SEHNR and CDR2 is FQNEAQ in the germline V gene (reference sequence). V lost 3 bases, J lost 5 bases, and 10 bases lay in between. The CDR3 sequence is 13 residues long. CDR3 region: CASSFQDEETQYF. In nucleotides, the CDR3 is TGTGCCAGCAGCTTCCAGGATGAGGAGACCCAGTACTTC.

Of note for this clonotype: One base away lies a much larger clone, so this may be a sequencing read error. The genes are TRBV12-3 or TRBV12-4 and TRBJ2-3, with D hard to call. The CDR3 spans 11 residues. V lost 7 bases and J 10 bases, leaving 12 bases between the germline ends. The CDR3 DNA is TGTGCCAGCAATTATGATCAGGCGCAGTATTTT. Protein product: CASNYDQAQYF.

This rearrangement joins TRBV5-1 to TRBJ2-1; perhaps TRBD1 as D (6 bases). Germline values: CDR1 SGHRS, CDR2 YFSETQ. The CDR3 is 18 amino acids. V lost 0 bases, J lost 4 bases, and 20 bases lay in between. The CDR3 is CASSLEGRQANLYNEQFF. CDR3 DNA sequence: TGCGCCAGCAGCTTGGAGGGTCGACAGGCTAACCTGTACAATGAGCAGTTCTTC.

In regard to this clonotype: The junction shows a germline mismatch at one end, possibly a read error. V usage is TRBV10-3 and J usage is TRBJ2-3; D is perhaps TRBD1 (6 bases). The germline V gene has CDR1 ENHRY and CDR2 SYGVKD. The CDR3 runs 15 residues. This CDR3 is CTISEGVPSTDMQYF. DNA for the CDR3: TGTACCATCAGTGAGGGGGTACCTAGCACAGATATGCAGTATTTT.

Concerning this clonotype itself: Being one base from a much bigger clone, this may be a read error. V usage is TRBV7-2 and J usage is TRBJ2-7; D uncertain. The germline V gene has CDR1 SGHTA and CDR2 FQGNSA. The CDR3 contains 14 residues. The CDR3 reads CASSFQPSSCEQYF. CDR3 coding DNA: TGTGCCAGCAGCTTTCAGCCCAGCTCCTGCGAGCAGTACTTC.

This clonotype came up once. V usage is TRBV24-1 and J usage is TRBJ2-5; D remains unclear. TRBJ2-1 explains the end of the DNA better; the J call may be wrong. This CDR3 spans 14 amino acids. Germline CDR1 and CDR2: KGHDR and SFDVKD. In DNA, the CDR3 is TGTGCCACCTCTACCCCCGGCAGCCAAGAGACCCAGTTCTTC. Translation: CATSTPGSQETQFF.

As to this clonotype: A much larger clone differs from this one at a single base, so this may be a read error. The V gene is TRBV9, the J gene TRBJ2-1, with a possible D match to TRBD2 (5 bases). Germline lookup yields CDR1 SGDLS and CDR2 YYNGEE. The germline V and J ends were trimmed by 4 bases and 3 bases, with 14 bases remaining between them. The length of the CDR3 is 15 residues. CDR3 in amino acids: CASSPVPEVYNEQFF. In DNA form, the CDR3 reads TGTGCCAGCAGCCCAGTACCGGAGGTCTACAATGAGCAGTTCTTC.

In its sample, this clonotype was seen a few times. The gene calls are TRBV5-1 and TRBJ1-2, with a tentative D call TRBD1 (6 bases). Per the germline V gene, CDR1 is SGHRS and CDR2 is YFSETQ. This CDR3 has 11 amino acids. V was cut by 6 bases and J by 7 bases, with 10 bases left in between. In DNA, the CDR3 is TGCGCCAGCATCGGAGGGGGTGGCTACACCTTC. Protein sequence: CASIGGGGYTF.

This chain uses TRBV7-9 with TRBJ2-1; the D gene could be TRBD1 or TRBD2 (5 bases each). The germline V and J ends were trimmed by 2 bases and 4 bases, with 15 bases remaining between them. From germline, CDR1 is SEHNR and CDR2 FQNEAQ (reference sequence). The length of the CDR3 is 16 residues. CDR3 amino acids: CASSLKGSGLYNEQFF. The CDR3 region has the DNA TGTGCCAGCAGCTTAAAGGGGAGTGGGCTGTACAATGAGCAGTTCTTC.